Here is one TCR beta chain with its context. Its antigen is unidentified. Primers used in a second PCR of roughly 6 to 11 cycles were a sample-barcoded 5' primer and a J-beta primer mix. TCRdb reprocessed the 5' RACE reads via MiXCR and lists one record per CDR3 protein. The sample includes hundreds of thousands of distinct CDR3 sequences, 22% of them seen just once. CDR3 length: 13 residues. Germline CDR1 is LGHDT and CDR2 is YNNKEL (reference sequence). V was cut by 1 base and J by 5 bases, with 8 bases left in between. The sample comes from a study of blood T cells in healthy people across ages. Notes on the study in general: Any changes in expanded clonotypes were possibly confounded, as donor CMV status remained unknown.

The specimen sequenced was blood. This sequence was found in a man aged 65 to 85 in good health. V is TRBV3-1 and J is TRBJ1-1, with D unresolved. The CDR3 sequence: CASSQAPRTEAFF. In DNA, the CDR3 is TGTGCCAGCAGCCAAGCCCCTCGGACTGAAGCTTTCTTT.